This TCR beta chain was sequenced during a study of blood T cell repertoires in COVID-19. Study-level information: Acute and convalescent COVID-19 samples came from the United States, Italy and Spain. T cells, B-cell-depleted T cells, or PBMCs supplied cDNA or gDNA.

Original processing notes: Using reference gene primer amplification, nucleated cell counts were estimated. Clones were sequenced by immunoSEQ multiplex PCR, and TCRdb holds only the in-frame ones, with some missing. V, J and clone size are taken as reported in that table, and D and trimming were inferred from the DNA itself. The repertoire holds some 260,000 clones, with around 90% as singletons. Trimming removed 5 bases at V and 6 bases at J, with 16 bases between. The CDR3 spans 15 residues. The germline V gene has CDR1 MGHRA and CDR2 YSYEKL. This receptor was identified in a human donor in a cohort sampled during active COVID-19. The chain links TRBV4-1 to TRBJ1-4, with D unresolved. What was sequenced was peripheral blood. CDR3 sequence (DNA): TGCGCCAGCAGCAAAGTGGAGGGTGGGGATGAAAAACTGTTTTTT. Encoded protein: CASSKVEGGDEKLFF.